One TCR beta chain is described in this entry. The germline V gene has CDR1 SGHRS and CDR2 YFSETQ. The CDR3 runs 13 residues. V gave up 4 bases and J gave up 8 bases; unmatched junction bases: 8. The sample is drawn from a study of cytomegalovirus exposure and HLA in healthy donors. PCR amplification relied on 60 Vbeta primers (plus 13 Jbeta primers). Original data processing: Later reanalysis found 70 million to 95 million unique TCR beta chains, 10 million to 14 million of them shared. Repertoires were generated with immunoSEQ multiplex PCR, while TCRdb's copy carries only in-frame clones and drops some. Clone size and the V and J calls come from that table; the DNA yielded D and trimming. The data show about 170,000 clones, about four fifths seen once.

The TCR sequence derives from a male donor in good health and CMV-seronegative. This sequence joins TRBV5-1 and TRBJ1-2, with 7 bases that match TRBD1. The sample consisted of PBMCs. The CDR3 sequence is CASSAGTVDGYTF. CDR3 in DNA: TGCGCCAGCAGCGCCGGGACAGTAGACGGCTACACCTTC.